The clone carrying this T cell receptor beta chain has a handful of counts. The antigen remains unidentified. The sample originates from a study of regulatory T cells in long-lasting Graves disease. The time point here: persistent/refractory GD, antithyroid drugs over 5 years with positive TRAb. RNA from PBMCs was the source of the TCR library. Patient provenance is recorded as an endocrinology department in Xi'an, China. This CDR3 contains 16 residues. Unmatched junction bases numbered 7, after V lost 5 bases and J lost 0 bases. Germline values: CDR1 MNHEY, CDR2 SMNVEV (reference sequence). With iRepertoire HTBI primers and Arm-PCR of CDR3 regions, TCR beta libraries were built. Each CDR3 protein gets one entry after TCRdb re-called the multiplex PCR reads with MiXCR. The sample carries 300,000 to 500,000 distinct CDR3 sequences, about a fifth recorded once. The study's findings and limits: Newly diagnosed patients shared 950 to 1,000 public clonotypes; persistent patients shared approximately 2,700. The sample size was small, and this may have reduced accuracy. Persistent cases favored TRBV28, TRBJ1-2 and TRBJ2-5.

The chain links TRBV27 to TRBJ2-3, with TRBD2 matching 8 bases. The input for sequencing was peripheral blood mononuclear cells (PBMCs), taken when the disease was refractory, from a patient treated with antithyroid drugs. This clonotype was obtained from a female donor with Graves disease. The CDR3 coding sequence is TGTGCCAGCAGTCCAATAGCGGGAAAAAGCACAGATACGCAGTATTTT. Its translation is CASSPIAGKSTDTQYF.